This T cell receptor beta chain stems from a study of T-cell memory formation after mild COVID-19. There are 16 residues in the CDR3. Trimming removed 4 bases at V and 0 bases at J, with 13 bases between. The germline V gene has CDR1 SGHVS and CDR2 FQNEAQ. TCRdb fed the 5' RACE reads into MiXCR, producing one record per CDR3 protein. The sample holds 430,000 or so distinct CDR3 sequences, 25% seen once. The sample was PBMCs or a T cell subset sorted from them (not recorded which). The chain couples TRBV7-8 to TRBJ2-1; maybe TRBD2 (6 bases). The receptor was isolated from an adult woman who had mild COVID-19 (a few samples of this study predate the infection). Cell type and time point are not known. The CDR3 protein is CASSSRLGGSYNEQFF. In DNA, the CDR3 is TGTGCCAGCAGCTCAAGGTTGGGGGGCTCCTACAATGAGCAGTTCTTC.